This TCR beta chain was captured in a study of T cells in Graves' hyperthyroidism and ophthalmopathy. Researchers took RNA transcripts and amplified the TCR beta CDR3 regions from them. The HTBI primer set drove a first-round RT-PCR of the TCR CDR3. TCRdb independently ran MiXCR on the multiplex PCR reads; one entry per CDR3 protein. The sample has some 300,000 distinct CDR3 sequences, around 13% seen once; the top ten hold approximately 7.9%. Orbital computed tomography and thyroid ultrasound, together with serum TRAb and thyroxine and clinical symptoms, were used for diagnoses. CDR3 length equals 14 residues. CDR1 MGHRA and CDR2 YSYEKL come from the germline V gene. The V gene end was trimmed by 3 bases and the J gene end by 4 bases; junction bases not matched to a gene: 5.

Sample: blood. This clonotype was obtained from a woman aged 40 to 50 with Graves' hyperthyroidism. This chain joins TRBV4-1 and TRBJ2-7; TRBD1 aligns across 8 bases. CDR3 in amino acids: CASSQKDREYEQYF. The CDR3 DNA sequence: TGCGCCAGCAGCCAGAAGGACAGGGAGTACGAGCAGTACTTC.